The entry below gives a single T cell receptor (beta chain) sequence along with its context. This entry comes from a study of hypomethylating agent response in myelodysplastic syndrome. The wider study: TET2 mutation, the most common, occurred in 5 of 11 patients.

This CDR3 region has 13 residues. CDR1 SGHAT and CDR2 FQNNGV come from the germline V gene. Trimming removed 4 bases at V and 5 bases at J, with 11 bases between. TCRdb keeps only in-frame clones here, not all; method: immunoSEQ multiplex PCR. Of some 870 clones listed, more than 75% are singletons. The receptor was derived from a human donor with myelodysplastic syndrome. The rearrangement joins TRBV11-2 to TRBJ1-1; D is possibly TRBD1 (6 bases). Source: bone marrow, taken before or after starting hypomethylating agent treatment for myelodysplastic syndrome (not recorded which). The CDR3 coding sequence is TGTGCCAGCAGCTATTATACAGGGACTGAAGCTTTCTTT. Protein product: CASSYYTGTEAFF.